The clone carrying this TCR beta chain was recorded at least ten times. Its specificity is not known. This sample was included in a study of read filtering for tumor transcriptome and immune sequencing. Study-level information: R-ISS stage counts were 8 or 9 for I, approximately 16 for II, more than 5 for III. Study conclusions and caveats: Correlation between methods rose after single-read clonotypes were removed. This fraction held mixed bone marrow immune cells after CD138-negative sorting.

Molecular barcoded adaptors covering alpha/delta and beta/gamma chains were used on roughly 400 ng RNA. TCRdb reprocessed the reads with MiXCR, giving one entry per CDR3 protein. This repertoire shows more than 55,000 distinct CDR3 sequences, roughly a fifth found once; its top ten account for approximately 10%. The CDR3 is made up of 17 amino acids. The J segment lost 0 bases and the V segment lost 1 base, leaving 5 bases of the junction unmatched. Germline V gives CDR1 SGDLS, CDR2 YYNGEE. The rearrangement uses TRBV9 and TRBJ2-1; the match to TRBD2 covers 9 bases. The receptor's source is a donor at least 40 years old with multiple myeloma. Sequenced: a population of CD138-negative cells sorted from bone marrow. The CDR3 sequence is CASSVPASGASYNEQFF. Here the CDR3 DNA reads TGTGCCAGCAGCGTACCCGCTAGCGGGGCCTCCTACAATGAGCAGTTCTTC.